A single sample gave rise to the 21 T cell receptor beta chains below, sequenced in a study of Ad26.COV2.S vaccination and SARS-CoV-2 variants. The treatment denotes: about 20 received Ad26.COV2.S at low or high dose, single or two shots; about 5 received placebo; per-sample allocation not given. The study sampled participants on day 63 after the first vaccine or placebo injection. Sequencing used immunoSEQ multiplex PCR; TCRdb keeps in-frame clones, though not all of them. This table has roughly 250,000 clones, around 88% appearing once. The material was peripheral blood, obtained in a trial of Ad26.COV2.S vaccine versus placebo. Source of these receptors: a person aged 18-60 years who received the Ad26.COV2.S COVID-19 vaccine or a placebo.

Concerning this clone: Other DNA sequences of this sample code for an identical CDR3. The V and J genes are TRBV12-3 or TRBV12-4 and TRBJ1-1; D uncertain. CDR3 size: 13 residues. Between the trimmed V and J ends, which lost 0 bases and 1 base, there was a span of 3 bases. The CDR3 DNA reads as TGTGCCAGCAGTTTAGCGAGGAACACTGAAGCTTTCTTT. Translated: CASSLARNTEAFF.

The CDR3 nucleotides read TGTGCCAGCAGCCCGCACAGTCTCAACTCCTACGAGCAGTACGTC. This translates into CASSPHSLNSYEQYV. V gene TRBV7-2 combines with J gene TRBJ2-7; D gene uncertain. The CDR3 extends over 15 amino acids. Germline CDR1 SGHTA, CDR2 FQGNSA. V lost 5 bases and J 0 bases, leaving 14 bases between the germline ends.

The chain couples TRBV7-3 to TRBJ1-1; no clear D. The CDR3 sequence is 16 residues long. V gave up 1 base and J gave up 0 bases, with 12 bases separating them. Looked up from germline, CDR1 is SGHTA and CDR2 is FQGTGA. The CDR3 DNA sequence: TGTGCCAGCAGCTTAAACCCCCCAGGCCTGAACACTGAAGCTTTCTTT. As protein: CASSLNPPGLNTEAFF.

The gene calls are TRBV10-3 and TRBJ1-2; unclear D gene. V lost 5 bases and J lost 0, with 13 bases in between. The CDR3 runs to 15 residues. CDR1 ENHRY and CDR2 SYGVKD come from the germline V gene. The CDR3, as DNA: TGTGCCATCAGTCCAGACGGCAGTTCTAACTATGGCTACACCTTC. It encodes CAISPDGSSNYGYTF.

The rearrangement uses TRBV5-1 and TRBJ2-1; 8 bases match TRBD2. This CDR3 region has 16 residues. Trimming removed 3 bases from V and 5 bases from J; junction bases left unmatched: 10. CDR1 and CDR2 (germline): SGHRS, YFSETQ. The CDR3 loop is CASSSPGTSPNNEQFF. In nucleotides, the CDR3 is TGCGCCAGCAGCTCACCCGGGACTAGTCCAAACAATGAGCAGTTCTTC.

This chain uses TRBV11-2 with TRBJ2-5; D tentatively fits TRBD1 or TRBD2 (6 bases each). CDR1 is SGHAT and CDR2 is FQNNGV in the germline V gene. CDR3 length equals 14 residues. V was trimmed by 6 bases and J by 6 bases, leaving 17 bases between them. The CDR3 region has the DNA TGTGCCAGCAGAACTATACAGGGAGGACAGACCCAGTACTTC. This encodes CASRTIQGGQTQYF.

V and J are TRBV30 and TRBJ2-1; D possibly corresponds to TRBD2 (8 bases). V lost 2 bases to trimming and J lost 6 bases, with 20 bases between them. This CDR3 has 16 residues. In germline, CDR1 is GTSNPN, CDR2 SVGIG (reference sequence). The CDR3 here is CAWSPPGGGLLNEQFF. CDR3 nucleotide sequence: TGTGCCTGGAGTCCCCCGGGAGGGGGCCTTCTCAATGAGCAGTTCTTC.

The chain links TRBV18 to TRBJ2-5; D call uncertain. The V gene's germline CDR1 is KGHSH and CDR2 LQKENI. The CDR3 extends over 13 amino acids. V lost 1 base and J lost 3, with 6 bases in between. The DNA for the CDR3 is TGTGCCAGCTCACCACGGCCCAAAGAGACCCAGTACTTC. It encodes CASSPRPKETQYF. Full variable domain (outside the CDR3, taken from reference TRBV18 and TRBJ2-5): NAGVMQNPRHLVRRRGQEARLRCSPMKGHSHVYWYRQLPEEGLKFMVYLQKENIIDESGMPKERFSAEFPKEGPSILRIQQVVRGDSAAYFCASSPRPKETQYFGPGTRLLVL.

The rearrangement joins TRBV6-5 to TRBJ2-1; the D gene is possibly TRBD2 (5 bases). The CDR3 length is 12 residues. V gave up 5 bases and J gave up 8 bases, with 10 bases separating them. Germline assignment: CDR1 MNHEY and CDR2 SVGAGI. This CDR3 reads CASSPRLHEQFF. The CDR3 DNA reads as TGTGCCAGCAGTCCTCGACTACATGAGCAGTTCTTC.

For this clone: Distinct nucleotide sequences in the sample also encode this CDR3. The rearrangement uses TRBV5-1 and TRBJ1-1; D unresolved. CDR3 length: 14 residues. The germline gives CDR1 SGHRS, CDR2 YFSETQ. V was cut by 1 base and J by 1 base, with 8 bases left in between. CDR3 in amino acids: CASSLLVENTEAFF. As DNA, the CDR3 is TGCGCCAGCAGCTTGTTAGTCGAGAACACTGAAGCTTTCTTT. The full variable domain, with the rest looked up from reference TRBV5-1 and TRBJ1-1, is KAGVTQTPRYLIKTRGQQVTLSCSPISGHRSVSWYQQTPGQGLQFLFEYFSETQRNKGNFPGRFSGRQFSNSRSEMNVSTLELGDSALYLCASSLLVENTEAFFGQGTRLTVV.

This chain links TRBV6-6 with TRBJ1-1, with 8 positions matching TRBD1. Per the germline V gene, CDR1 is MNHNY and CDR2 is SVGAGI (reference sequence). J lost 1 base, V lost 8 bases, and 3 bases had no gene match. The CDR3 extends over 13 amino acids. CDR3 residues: CASRDRQNTEAFF. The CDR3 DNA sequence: TGTGCCAGCCGGGACAGGCAGAACACTGAAGCTTTCTTT.

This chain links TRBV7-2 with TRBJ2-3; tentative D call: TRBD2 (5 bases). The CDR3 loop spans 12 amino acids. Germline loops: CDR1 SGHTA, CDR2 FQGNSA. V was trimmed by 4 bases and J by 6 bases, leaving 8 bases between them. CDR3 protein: CASSSTGDTQYF. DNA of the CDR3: TGTGCCAGCAGCTCAACGGGGGATACGCAGTATTTT.

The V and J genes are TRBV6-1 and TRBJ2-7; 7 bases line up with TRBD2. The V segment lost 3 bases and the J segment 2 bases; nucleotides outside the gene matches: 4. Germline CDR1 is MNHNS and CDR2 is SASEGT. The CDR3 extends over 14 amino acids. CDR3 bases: TGTGCCAGCAGTGATGAGCGGGGCCCCTACGAGCAGTACTTC. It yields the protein CASSDERGPYEQYF.

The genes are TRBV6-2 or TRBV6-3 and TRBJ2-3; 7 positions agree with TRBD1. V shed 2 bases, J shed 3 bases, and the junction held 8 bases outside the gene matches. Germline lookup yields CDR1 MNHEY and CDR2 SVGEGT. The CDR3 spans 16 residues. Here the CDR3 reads CASSYKGTVITDTQYF. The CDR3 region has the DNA TGTGCCAGCAGTTACAAAGGGACAGTTATAACAGATACGCAGTATTTT.

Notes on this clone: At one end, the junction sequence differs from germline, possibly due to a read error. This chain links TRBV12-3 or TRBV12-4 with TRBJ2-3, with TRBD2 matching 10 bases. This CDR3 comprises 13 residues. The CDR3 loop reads CASSSLAGAPKPF. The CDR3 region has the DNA TGTGCCAGCAGTTCTCTAGCGGGGGCCCCAAAACCTTTT.

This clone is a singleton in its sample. The CDR3 region is CAWSPTGVKEKLFF. The CDR3 DNA reads TGTGCCTGGTCCCCGACAGGGGTCAAAGAAAAACTGTTTTTT. This chain links TRBV30 with TRBJ1-4, with 8 bases lining up with TRBD1. Trimming took 5 bases from V and 8 from J; bases not matched to a gene: 10. Germline V gene data show CDR1 as GTSNPN and CDR2 as SVGIG (reference sequence). The CDR3 loop spans 14 amino acids.

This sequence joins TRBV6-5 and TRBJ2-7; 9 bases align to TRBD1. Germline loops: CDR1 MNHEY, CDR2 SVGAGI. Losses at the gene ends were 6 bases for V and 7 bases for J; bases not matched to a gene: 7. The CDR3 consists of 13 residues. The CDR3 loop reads CASSPQGAGEQYV. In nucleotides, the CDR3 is TGTGCCAGCAGCCCACAGGGGGCAGGTGAGCAGTACGTC.

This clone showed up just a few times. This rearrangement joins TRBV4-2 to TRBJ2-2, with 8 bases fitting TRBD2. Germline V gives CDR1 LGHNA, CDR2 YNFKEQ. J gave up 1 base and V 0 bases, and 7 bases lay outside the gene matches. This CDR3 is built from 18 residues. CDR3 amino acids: CASSQDGGSGVNTGELFF. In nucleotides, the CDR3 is TGTGCCAGCAGCCAAGATGGGGGTAGCGGGGTGAACACCGGGGAGCTGTTTTTT.

The CDR3 here is CAADRGLNTEAFF. The CDR3 DNA reads as TGTGCCGCCGACAGGGGACTTAACACTGAAGCTTTCTTT. The V gene is TRBV6-5, the J gene TRBJ1-1; 8 nucleotides agree with TRBD1. The CDR3 has 13 amino acids. Germline V gene data show CDR1 as MNHEY and CDR2 as SVGAGI. V gave up 11 bases and J gave up 2 bases; unmatched junction bases: 7.

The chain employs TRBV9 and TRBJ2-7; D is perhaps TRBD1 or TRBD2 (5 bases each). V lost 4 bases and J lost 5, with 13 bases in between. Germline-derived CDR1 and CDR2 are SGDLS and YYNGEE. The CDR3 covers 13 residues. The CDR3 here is CASSPWLGDEQYF. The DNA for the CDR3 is TGTGCCAGCAGCCCCTGGTTGGGGGACGAGCAGTACTTC.

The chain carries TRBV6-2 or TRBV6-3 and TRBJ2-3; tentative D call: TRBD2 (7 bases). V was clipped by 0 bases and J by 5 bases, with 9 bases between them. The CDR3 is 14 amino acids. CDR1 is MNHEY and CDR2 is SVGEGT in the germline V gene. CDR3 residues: CASSYSGGGDTQYF. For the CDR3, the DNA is TGTGCCAGCAGTTACTCAGGGGGGGGAGATACGCAGTATTTT.